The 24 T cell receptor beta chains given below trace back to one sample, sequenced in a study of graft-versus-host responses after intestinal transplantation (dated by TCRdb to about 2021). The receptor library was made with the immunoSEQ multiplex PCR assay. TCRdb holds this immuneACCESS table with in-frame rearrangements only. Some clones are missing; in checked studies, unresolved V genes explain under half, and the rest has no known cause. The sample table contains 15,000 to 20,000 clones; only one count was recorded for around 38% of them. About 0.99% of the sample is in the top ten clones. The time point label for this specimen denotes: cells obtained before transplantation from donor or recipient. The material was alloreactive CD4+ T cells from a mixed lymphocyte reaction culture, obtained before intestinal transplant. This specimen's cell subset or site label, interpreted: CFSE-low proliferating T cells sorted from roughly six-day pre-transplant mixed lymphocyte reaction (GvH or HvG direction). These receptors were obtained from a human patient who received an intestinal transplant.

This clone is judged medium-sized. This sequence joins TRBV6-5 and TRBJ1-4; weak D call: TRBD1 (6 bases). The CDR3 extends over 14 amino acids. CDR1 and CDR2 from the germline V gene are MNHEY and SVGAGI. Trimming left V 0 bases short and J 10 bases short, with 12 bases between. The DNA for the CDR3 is TGTGCCAGCAGTTACTCAAACAGGGTACGAAAACTGTTTTTT. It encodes CASSYSNRVRKLFF.

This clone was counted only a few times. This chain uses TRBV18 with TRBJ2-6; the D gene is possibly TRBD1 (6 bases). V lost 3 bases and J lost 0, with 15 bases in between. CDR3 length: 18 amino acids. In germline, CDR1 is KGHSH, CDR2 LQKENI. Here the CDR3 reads CASSPTRRGNSGANVLTF. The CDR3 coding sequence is TGTGCCAGCTCACCTACGCGTAGGGGGAACTCTGGGGCCAACGTCCTGACTTTC.

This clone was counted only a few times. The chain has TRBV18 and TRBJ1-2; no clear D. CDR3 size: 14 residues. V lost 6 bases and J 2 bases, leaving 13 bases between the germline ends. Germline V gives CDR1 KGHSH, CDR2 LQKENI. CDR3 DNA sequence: TGTGCCAGCTCCCCTTCAGGAGAAAACTATGGCTACACCTTC. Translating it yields CASSPSGENYGYTF.

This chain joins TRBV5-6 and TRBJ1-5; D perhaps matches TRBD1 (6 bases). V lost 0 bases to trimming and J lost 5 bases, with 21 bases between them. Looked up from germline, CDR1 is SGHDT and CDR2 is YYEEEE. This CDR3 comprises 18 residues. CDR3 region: CASSLARYRDGRDQPQHF. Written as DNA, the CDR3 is TGTGCCAGCAGCTTGGCCCGCTACAGGGACGGTCGAGATCAGCCCCAGCATTTT.

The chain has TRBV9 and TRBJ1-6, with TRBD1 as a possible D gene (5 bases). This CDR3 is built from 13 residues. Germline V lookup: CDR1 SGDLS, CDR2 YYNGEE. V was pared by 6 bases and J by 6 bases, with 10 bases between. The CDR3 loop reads CASNPGGNSPLHF. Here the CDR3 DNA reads TGTGCCAGCAACCCTGGGGGTAATTCACCCCTCCACTTT.

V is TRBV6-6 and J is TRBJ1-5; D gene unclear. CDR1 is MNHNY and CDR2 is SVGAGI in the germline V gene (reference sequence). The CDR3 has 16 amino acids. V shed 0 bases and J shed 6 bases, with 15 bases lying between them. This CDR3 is CASSYSGRDSPQPQHF. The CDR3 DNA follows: TGTGCCAGCAGTTACTCGGGGAGAGACTCTCCTCAGCCCCAGCATTTT.

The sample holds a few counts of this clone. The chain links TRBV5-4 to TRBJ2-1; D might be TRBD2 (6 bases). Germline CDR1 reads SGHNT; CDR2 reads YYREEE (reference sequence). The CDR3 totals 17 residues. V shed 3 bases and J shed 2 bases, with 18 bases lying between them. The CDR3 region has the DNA TGTGCCAGCAGCTCGGTTGCGAGGCGGGGACCCTACAATGAGCAGTTCTTC. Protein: CASSSVARRGPYNEQFF.

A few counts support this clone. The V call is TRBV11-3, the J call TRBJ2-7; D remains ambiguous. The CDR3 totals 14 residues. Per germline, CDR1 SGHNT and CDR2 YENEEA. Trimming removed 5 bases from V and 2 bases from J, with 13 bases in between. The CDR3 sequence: CASSPSLPPYEQYF. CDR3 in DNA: TGTGCCAGCAGCCCTAGTTTACCACCCTACGAGCAGTACTTC.

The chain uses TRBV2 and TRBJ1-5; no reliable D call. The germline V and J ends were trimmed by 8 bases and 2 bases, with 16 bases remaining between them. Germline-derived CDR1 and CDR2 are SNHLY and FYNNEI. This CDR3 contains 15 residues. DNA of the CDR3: TGTGCCAGCGTTAGGGAGGGTAGAGGCAATCAGCCCCAGCATTTT. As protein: CASVREGRGNQPQHF.

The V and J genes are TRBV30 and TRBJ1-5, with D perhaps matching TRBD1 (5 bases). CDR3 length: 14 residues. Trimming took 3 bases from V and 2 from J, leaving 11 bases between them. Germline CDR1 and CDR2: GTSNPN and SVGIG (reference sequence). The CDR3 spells CAWSQGFRNQPQHF. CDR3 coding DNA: TGTGCCTGGAGCCAGGGTTTTCGCAATCAGCCCCAGCATTTT.

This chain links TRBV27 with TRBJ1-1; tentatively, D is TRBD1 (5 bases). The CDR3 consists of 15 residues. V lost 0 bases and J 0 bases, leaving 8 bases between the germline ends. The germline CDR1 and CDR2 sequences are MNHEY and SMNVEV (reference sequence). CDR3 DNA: TGTGCCAGCAGTTTATCGGGGACCGTGAACACTGAAGCTTTCTTT. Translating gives CASSLSGTVNTEAFF.

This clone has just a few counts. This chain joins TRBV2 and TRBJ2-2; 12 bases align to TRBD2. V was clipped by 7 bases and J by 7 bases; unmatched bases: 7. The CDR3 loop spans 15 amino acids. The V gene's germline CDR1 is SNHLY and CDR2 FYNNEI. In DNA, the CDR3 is TGTGCCAGCAAGACTAGCGGGGGTGGGAACGGGGAGCTGTTTTTT. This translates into CASKTSGGGNGELFF.

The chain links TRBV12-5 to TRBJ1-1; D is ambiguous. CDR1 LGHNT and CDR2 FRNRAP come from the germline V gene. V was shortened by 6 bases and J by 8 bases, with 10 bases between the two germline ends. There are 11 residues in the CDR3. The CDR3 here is CASGVTREAFF. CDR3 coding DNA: TGTGCTAGTGGCGTGACCCGAGAAGCTTTCTTT.

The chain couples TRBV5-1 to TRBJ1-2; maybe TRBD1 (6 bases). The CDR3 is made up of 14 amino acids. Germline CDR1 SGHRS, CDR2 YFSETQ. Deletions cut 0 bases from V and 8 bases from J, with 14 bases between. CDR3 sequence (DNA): TGCGCCAGCAGCTTGGGCAGGGGAGGCGGGGGCTACACCTTC. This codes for CASSLGRGGGGYTF.

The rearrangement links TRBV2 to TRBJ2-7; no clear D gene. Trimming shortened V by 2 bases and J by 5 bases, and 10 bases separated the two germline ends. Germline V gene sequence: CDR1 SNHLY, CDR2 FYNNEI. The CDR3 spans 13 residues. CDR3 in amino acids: CASSEPDIHEQYF. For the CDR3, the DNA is TGTGCCAGCAGTGAACCCGACATTCACGAGCAGTACTTC.

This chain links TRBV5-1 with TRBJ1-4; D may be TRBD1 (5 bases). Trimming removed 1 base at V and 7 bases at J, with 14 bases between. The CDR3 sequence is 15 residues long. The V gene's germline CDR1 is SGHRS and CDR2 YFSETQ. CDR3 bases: TGCGCCAGCAGCTTGCAGGGAGGGGCTGGTGAAAAACTGTTTTTT. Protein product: CASSLQGGAGEKLFF.

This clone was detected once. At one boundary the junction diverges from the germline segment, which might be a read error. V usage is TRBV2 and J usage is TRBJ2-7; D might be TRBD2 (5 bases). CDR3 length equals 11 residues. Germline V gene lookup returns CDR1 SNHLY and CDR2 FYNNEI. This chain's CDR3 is CASSAGWRPNF. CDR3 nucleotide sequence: TGTGCCAGCAGTGCCGGTTGGAGGCCGAACTTC.

DNA for the CDR3: TGTGCCAGCAGTTACCGCCGGCCCACTGGGGCCAACGTCCTGACTTTC. This sequence encodes CASSYRRPTGANVLTF. The chain couples TRBV6-5 to TRBJ2-6; D is uncertain. The germline gives CDR1 MNHEY, CDR2 SVGAGI. V lost 2 bases, J lost 2 bases, and 10 bases lay in between. CDR3 length: 16 residues.

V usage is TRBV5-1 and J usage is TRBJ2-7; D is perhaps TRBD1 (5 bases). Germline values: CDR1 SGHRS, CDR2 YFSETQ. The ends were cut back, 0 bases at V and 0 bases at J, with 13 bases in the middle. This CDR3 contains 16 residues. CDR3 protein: CASSLASGASSYEQYF. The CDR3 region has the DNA TGCGCCAGCAGCTTGGCGTCTGGGGCCAGCTCCTACGAGCAGTACTTC. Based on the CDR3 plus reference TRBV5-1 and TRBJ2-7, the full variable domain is KAGVTQTPRYLIKTRGQQVTLSCSPISGHRSVSWYQQTPGQGLQFLFEYFSETQRNKGNFPGRFSGRQFSNSRSEMNVSTLELGDSALYLCASSLASGASSYEQYFGPGTRLTVT.

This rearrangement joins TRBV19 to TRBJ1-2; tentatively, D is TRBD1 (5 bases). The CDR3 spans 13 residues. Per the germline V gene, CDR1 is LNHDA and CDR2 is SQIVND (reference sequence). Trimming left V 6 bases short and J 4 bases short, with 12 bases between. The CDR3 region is CASSRTSAYGYTF. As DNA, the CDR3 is TGTGCCAGTAGCCGGACATCAGCCTATGGCTACACCTTC.

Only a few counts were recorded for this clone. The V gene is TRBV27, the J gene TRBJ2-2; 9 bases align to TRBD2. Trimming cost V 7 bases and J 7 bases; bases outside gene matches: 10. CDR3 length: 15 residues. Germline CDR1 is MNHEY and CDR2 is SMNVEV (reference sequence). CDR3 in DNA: TGTGCCAGCATTTGGCGGGGGGGCTTTAACGGGGAGCTGTTTTTT. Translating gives CASIWRGGFNGELFF.

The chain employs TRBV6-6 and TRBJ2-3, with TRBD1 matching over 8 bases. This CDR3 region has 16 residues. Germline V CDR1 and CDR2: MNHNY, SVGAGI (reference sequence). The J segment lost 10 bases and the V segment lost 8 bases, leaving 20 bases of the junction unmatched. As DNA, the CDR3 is TGTGCCAGCGTCCCATCCGGGGGACAGGCCGACGGGCCGCAGTATTTT. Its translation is CASVPSGGQADGPQYF.

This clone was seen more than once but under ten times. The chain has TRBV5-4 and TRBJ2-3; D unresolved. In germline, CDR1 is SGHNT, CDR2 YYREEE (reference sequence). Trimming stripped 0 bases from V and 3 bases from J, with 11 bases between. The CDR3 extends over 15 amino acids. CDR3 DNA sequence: TGTGCCAGCAGCTTGGTTAATGAGAAGACAGATACGCAGTATTTT. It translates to CASSLVNEKTDTQYF.

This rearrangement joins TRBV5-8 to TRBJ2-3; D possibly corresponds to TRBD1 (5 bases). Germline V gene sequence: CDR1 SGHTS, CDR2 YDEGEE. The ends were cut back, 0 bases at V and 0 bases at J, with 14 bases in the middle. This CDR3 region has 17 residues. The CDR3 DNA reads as TGTGCCAGCAGCTTGGGAGACAGACCCGCTAGCACAGATACGCAGTATTTT. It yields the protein CASSLGDRPASTDTQYF.